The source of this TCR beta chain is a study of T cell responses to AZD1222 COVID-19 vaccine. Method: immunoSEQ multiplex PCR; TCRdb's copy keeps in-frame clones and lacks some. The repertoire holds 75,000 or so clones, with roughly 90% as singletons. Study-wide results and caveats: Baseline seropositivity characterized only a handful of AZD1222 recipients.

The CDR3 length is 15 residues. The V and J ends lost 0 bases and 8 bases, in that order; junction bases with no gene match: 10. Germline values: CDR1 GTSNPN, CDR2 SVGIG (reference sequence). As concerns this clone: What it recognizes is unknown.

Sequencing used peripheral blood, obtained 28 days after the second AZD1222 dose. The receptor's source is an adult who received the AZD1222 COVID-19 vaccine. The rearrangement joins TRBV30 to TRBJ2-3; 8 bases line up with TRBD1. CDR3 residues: CAWSVRRGLDGTQYF. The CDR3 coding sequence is TGTGCCTGGAGTGTACGCAGGGGGCTCGACGGTACGCAGTATTTT.